This is a list of T cell receptor beta chains from one sample in a study of Ad26.COV2.S vaccination and SARS-CoV-2 variants. Clones were sequenced by immunoSEQ multiplex PCR, and TCRdb holds only the in-frame ones, with some missing. The sample has roughly 100,000 clones, around 80% seen once; the top ten hold 17%. The sequenced sample was peripheral blood, obtained after recovery from COVID-19. These receptors were obtained from a human donor who had recovered from COVID-19. The CDR3 runs from the conserved cysteine through the conserved F or W. The D gene is left open where the match is weak. Expanded clones get a size class; other rows say once, few or many, or leave the size out.

d_gene,j_gene,v_gene,abundance,CDR3aa,CDR3nt
TRBD1,TRBJ1-1,TRBV19,NA,CASSIYAGQGKTEAFF,TGTGCCAGTAGTATATACGCGGGACAGGGAAAAACTGAAGCTTTCTTT
NA,TRBJ1-2,TRBV6-5,few,CAAAPGGGYGYTF,TGTGCCGCCGCTCCGGGAGGGGGATATGGCTACACCTTC
TRBD1,TRBJ1-4,TRBV5-4,NA,CASSSQGGEEKLFF,TGTGCCAGCAGCTCACAGGGGGGTGAAGAAAAACTGTTTTTT
TRBD1,TRBJ1-2,TRBV28,NA,CASSPGTGPYGYTF,TGTGCCAGCAGCCCCGGGACAGGGCCTTATGGCTACACCTTC
NA,TRBJ2-7,TRBV18,once,CASSRRGDTSYEQYF,TGTGCCAGCTCACGGAGGGGGGACACCTCCTACGAGCAGTACTTC
NA,TRBJ1-1,TRBV10-1,NA,CASKGDINTEAFF,TGCGCCAGCAAAGGGGACATAAACACTGAAGCTTTCTTT
NA,TRBJ2-3,TRBV6-1,NA,CASSESGLVDTQYF,TGTGCCAGCAGTGAAAGCGGACTGGTCGATACGCAGTATTTT
TRBD1,TRBJ1-5,TRBV19,NA,CASSTPGTGKPQHF,TGTGCCAGTAGTACTCCCGGGACAGGGAAGCCCCAGCATTTT
NA,TRBJ1-5,TRBV7-2,NA,CASSLSRRRGQPQHF,TGTGCCAGCAGCCTCAGTAGACGCAGGGGCCAGCCCCAGCATTTT
NA,TRBJ1-2,TRBV12-3/TRBV12-4,NA,CASSGTSYGYTF,TGTGCCAGCAGTGGGACAAGTTATGGCTACACCTTC
TRBD1,TRBJ1-1,TRBV18,NA,CASSPSETGTTEAFF,TGTGCCAGCTCACCCTCCGAGACAGGGACGACTGAAGCTTTCTTT
TRBD1,TRBJ1-5,TRBV30,NA,CAWSRDSINQPQHF,TGTGCCTGGAGCCGGGACAGCATAAATCAGCCCCAGCATTTT
TRBD1,TRBJ1-2,TRBV6-1,NA,CASSQDRSHGYTF,TGTGCCAGCAGCCAGGACAGGAGTCATGGCTACACCTTC
NA,TRBJ2-5,TRBV6-6,NA,CASSYSRQANQETQYF,TGTGCCAGCAGTTACTCGAGGCAGGCGAACCAAGAGACCCAGTACTTC
NA,TRBJ2-7,TRBV7-9,NA,CASSLKGEGYYEQYF,TGTGCCAGCAGCTTAAAGGGGGAAGGCTACTACGAGCAGTACTTC
NA,TRBJ1-5,TRBV11-2,NA,CASSAQQPQHF,TGTGCCAGCAGCGCACAACAGCCCCAGCATTTT
NA,TRBJ2-3,TRBV3-1/TRBV3-2,few,CASSSGVGSTDTQYF,TGTGCCAGCAGCTCAGGGGTCGGGAGCACAGATACGCAGTATTTT
TRBD2,TRBJ2-5,TRBV11-3,few,CASSLGGAGTQYF,TGTGCCAGCAGCCTCGGGGGGGCCGGGACCCAGTACTTC
NA,TRBJ1-2,TRBV5-1,NA,CASSYYQGNYGYTF,TGCGCCAGCAGCTATTATCAGGGTAACTATGGCTACACCTTC
TRBD1,TRBJ1-2,TRBV6-5,NA,CASSYGQGVGYTF,TGTGCCAGCAGTTACGGACAGGGGGTTGGCTACACCTTC